This T cell receptor beta chain was obtained from a study of technical replicates of blood from a few donors. Here immunoSEQ multiplex PCR was the method, and the copy in TCRdb shows in-frame clones only, minus some. The sample includes 7,500 to 8,500 clones, almost 90% seen only once; the top ten take 9% to 13%. The length of the CDR3 is 14 residues. With V trimmed by 4 bases and J by 4 bases, 2 bases remained unmatched. Germline-derived CDR1 and CDR2 are MDHEN and SYDVKM. This rearrangement joins TRBV28 to TRBJ1-2; TRBD1 aligns across 11 bases. The sequenced material came from PBMCs. The clonotype originates from a human donor in good health. This CDR3 reads CASSSGQGAYGYTF. CDR3 nucleotides: TGTGCCAGCAGTTCAGGACAGGGGGCCTATGGCTACACCTTC.